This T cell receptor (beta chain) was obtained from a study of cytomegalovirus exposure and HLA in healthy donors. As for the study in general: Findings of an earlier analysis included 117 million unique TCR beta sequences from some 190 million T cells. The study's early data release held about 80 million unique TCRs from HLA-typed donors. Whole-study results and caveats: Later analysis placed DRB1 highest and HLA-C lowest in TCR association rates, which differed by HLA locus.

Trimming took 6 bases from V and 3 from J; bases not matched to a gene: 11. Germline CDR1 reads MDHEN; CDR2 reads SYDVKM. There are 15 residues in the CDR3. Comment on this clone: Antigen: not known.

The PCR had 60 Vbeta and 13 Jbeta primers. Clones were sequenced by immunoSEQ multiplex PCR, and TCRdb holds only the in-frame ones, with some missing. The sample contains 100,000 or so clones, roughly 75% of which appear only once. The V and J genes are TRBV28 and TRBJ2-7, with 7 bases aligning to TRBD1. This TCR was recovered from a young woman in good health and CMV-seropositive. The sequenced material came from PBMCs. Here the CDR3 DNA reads TGTGCCAGCAGAGGGTGGGGAACAGGGGTCTACGAGCAGTACTTC. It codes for CASRGWGTGVYEQYF.